This T cell receptor (beta chain) was obtained from a study of T cell responses to AZD1222 COVID-19 vaccine (dated by TCRdb to about 2021). As for the study more broadly: A total of 230 to 250 trial participants underwent TCR sequencing, of whom more than 200 had received two doses of AZD1222 and 26 had received two doses of the MenACWY control vaccine. Trial participants were enrolled into age subgroups of 18-55, 56-69 and 70-plus years, which contained 148, 28 and 57 TCR-sequenced participants, respectively.

Findings and caveats that apply to the study as a whole: After two AZD1222 doses, spike-specific TCR breadth and depth were significantly higher than at day 0 and than in MenACWY recipients. The 56-69-year group was small, and its depth increase did not reach significance, likely because of low power. CD4 TCRs associated with the vaccine covered the entire spike protein, and the dominant responses were in regions 160-218 and 743-854. No day 14 peak-response samples were available, so repertoires were characterized only after the peak T cell response. Participants were mostly white British, with more females than males. The authors suggested clonal diversity may have been underestimated. Epitopes outside the regions mutated in the B.1.351 and B.1.1.7 variants were reportedly recognized by nearly half of the unique spike-specific TCRs. Conclusions about previously exposed vaccinees are limited, since just six AZD1222 recipients were seropositive for SARS-CoV-2 at baseline.

This specimen's time point label, interpreted: baseline before first vaccination. Vaccinee samples came from UK trials COV001 and COV002, including a single-blind randomized controlled phase 2/3 trial of AZD1222 (ChAdOx1 nCoV-19) in healthy adults. For TCRbeta chain sequencing, PBMC samples were collected from trial participants at day 0 and at day 28 after the second dose. On this clone itself: No antigen is known for it.

The CDR3 regions of human TCRbeta chains were subjected to immunosequencing. On the authors' methods: TCRs in the repertoires were compared against a reference library of SARS-CoV-2-specific TCRs that had been generated with the MIRA antigen-specificity platform. Breadth was defined as the fraction of unique TCRs that were SARS-CoV-2-associated, and depth was defined as the fraction of total T cells that were SARS-CoV-2-associated. Using the MIRA data, each spike-specific TCR was assigned both to the spike region to which the TCR was reactive and to a CD4 or CD8 class. Log10-transformed breadth and depth values were compared by one-way ANOVA with Sidak's multiple comparisons tests. TCRdb took over this immuneACCESS table, retaining in-frame rearrangements with V and J assigned. Such tables are incomplete; in checked studies, under half of the missing clones stem from an unresolved V gene, and the remainder is unexplained. V and J calls and clone size follow that table, whereas D and trimming were derived from the DNA. The table for this sample shows over 140,000 clones. The ten largest make up about 2.2% of the sample.

Spanning cysteine to phenylalanine, the CDR3 consists of 14 amino acids. The CDR3 DNA has 42 bases and is translated from base 1. The junction shows trimming of 4 bases on V and 7 bases on J, plus 13 bases between the germline ends. The germline V gene specifies LGHNA as CDR1 and YSLEER as CDR2. The clonotype comes from an adult in good health. The source material was peripheral blood. The chain was built from TRBV4-3 and TRBJ1-4; the D segment could be TRBD1, given 6 matching bases. The nucleotide sequence is TGCGCCAGCAGCCCAGGGACAACTGGTGAAAAACTGTTTTTT. Its translation is CASSPGTTGEKLFF.